The 31 T cell receptor beta chains below come from one sample, sequenced in a study of T cell changes during pregnancy in multiple sclerosis. The method was immunoSEQ multiplex PCR; TCRdb's version includes in-frame clones alone and lacks a portion of them. The sample includes 45,000 to 55,000 clones, 85% to 95% of them seen just once. Specimen: CD4+ T cells from peripheral blood mononuclear cells, collected in the second trimester of pregnancy. All receptors come from a female donor in good health, enrolled as a control in a pregnancy study.

The rearrangement uses TRBV18 and TRBJ1-5, with D possibly being TRBD1 (6 bases). Germline CDR1 and CDR2: KGHSH and LQKENI. V shed 4 bases and J shed 3 bases, with 13 bases lying between them. The CDR3 totals 15 residues. This CDR3 reads CASSLTGTVNQPQHF. CDR3 in DNA: TGTGCCAGCTCACTTACAGGGACGGTCAATCAGCCCCAGCATTTT. The variable domain in full, completed from reference TRBV18 and TRBJ1-5, reads NAGVMQNPRHLVRRRGQEARLRCSPMKGHSHVYWYRQLPEEGLKFMVYLQKENIIDESGMPKERFSAEFPKEGPSILRIQQVVRGDSAAYFCASSLTGTVNQPQHFGDGTRLSIL.

The genes are TRBV6-1 and TRBJ2-5; the match to TRBD1 covers 9 bases. CDR3 length: 14 amino acids. Germline CDR1 MNHNS, CDR2 SASEGT. V shed 1 base, J shed 5 bases, and the junction held 2 bases outside the gene matches. CDR3 sequence: CASSEGQGGETQYF. The DNA for the CDR3 is TGTGCCAGCAGTGAAGGACAGGGGGGGGAGACCCAGTACTTC.

The chain has TRBV4-1 and TRBJ2-1, with TRBD2 matching 11 bases. The CDR3 is made up of 15 amino acids. Germline-derived CDR1 and CDR2 are MGHRA and YSYEKL. With 1 base clipped from V and 9 bases from J, the junction kept 5 bases outside the gene matches. The CDR3 spells CASSQVLAGGGEQFF. The CDR3 region has the DNA TGCGCCAGCAGCCAAGTCCTAGCGGGAGGAGGTGAGCAGTTCTTC.

This CDR3 is CASSSRGATNEKLFF. The CDR3 coding sequence is TGTGCCAGCAGTTCCAGGGGGGCGACTAATGAAAAACTGTTTTTT. The chain couples TRBV6-6 to TRBJ1-4; 7 nucleotides line up with TRBD1. Germline V gene lookup returns CDR1 MNHNY and CDR2 SVGAGI (reference sequence). The junction had 4 bases not matched to a gene; V was cut back by 4 bases and J by 2 bases. The CDR3 is made up of 15 amino acids.

The CDR3 sequence is CASSGDRGQEKLFF. DNA for the CDR3: TGTGCCAGCAGCGGTGACAGGGGGCAGGAAAAACTGTTTTTT. This sequence joins TRBV2 and TRBJ1-4; 10 positions match TRBD1. V lost 6 bases, J lost 8 bases, and 6 bases stayed unmatched. The CDR3 length is 14 residues. The germline V gene encodes CDR1 SNHLY and CDR2 FYNNEI. The variable domain in full, completed from reference TRBV2 and TRBJ1-4, reads EPEVTQTPSHQVTQMGQEVILRCVPISNHLYFYWYRQILGQKVEFLVSFYNNEISEKSEIFDDQFSVERPDGSNFTLKIRSTKLEDSAMYFCASSGDRGQEKLFFGSGTQLSVL.

J is TRBJ2-3 and V is TRBV4-2; 8 bases map to TRBD2. The CDR3 is 16 amino acids. V trimming: 4 bases; J trimming: 1 base; junction bases outside the gene matches: 7. Germline V gene lookup returns CDR1 LGHNA and CDR2 YNFKEQ. CDR3 in amino acids: CASSRSGTSGTDTQYF. Here the CDR3 DNA reads TGTGCCAGCAGCCGAAGTGGGACTAGTGGCACAGATACGCAGTATTTT.

This chain connects TRBV7-9 to TRBJ2-7, with a tentative D call TRBD1 (6 bases). CDR1 and CDR2 (germline): SEHNR, FQNEAQ (reference sequence). V dropped 5 bases and J dropped 1 base, with 12 bases sitting between them. This CDR3 region has 14 residues. The CDR3 spells CASSGMRGSYEQYF. The CDR3, as DNA: TGTGCCAGCAGCGGCATGAGGGGGTCCTACGAGCAGTACTTC.

J is TRBJ2-7 and V is TRBV29-1, with TRBD1 as a possible D gene (5 bases). V dropped 4 bases and J dropped 4 bases, with 8 bases sitting between them. This CDR3 has 11 amino acids. The germline V gene has CDR1 SQVTM and CDR2 ANQGSEA. CDR3 sequence (DNA): TGCAGCGTTGTCCAGGGTTACGAGCAGTACTTC. Its protein is CSVVQGYEQYF.

V usage is TRBV2 and J usage is TRBJ2-2; TRBD2 aligns across 7 bases. V trimming: 8 bases; J trimming: 5 bases; junction bases outside the gene matches: 11. This CDR3 region has 15 residues. The germline CDR1 and CDR2 sequences are SNHLY and FYNNEI. The CDR3 here is CASVLAEGMTGELFF. Written as DNA, the CDR3 is TGTGCCAGCGTCCTAGCGGAGGGGATGACCGGGGAGCTGTTTTTT.

The chain links TRBV29-1 to TRBJ2-1; D perhaps matches TRBD2 (6 bases). Looked up from germline, CDR1 is SQVTM and CDR2 is ANQGSEA. V was trimmed by 4 bases and J by 9 bases, leaving 13 bases between them. There are 12 residues in the CDR3. Here the CDR3 reads CSVGREIGEQFF. The CDR3 DNA follows: TGCAGCGTTGGACGGGAGATAGGTGAGCAGTTCTTC.

The J gene is TRBJ1-1, the V gene TRBV6-5; possible D gene TRBD1, 6 bases. This CDR3 spans 14 amino acids. CDR1 and CDR2 from the germline V gene are MNHEY and SVGAGI. V was trimmed by 8 bases and J by 0 bases, leaving 13 bases between them. The CDR3 loop is CASRPGTMNTEAFF. The CDR3 bases are TGTGCCAGCCGACCCGGGACAATGAACACTGAAGCTTTCTTT.

This chain links TRBV10-1 with TRBJ2-3, with D maybe TRBD1 (6 bases). This CDR3 contains 16 residues. V was pared by 4 bases and J by 1 base, with 15 bases between. Germline values: CDR1 WNHNN, CDR2 SYGVQD (reference sequence). In DNA, the CDR3 is TGCGCCAGCAGTGCGAACAGGGCTGGGGGCACAGATACGCAGTATTTT. The encoded protein is CASSANRAGGTDTQYF.

The chain combines TRBV29-1 with TRBJ2-1, with 11 bases that match TRBD2. This CDR3 contains 15 residues. Germline-derived CDR1 and CDR2 are SQVTM and ANQGSEA. Unmatched junction bases numbered 6, after V lost 7 bases and J lost 1 base. CDR3 DNA: TGCAGCGCATACGGACTAGCGGGTTCCTACAATGAGCAGTTCTTC. Protein sequence: CSAYGLAGSYNEQFF.

This clone came up once. The CDR3 spells CASSLPGGTEAFF. In DNA form, the CDR3 reads TGTGCCAGCAGCTTACCGGGAGGCACTGAAGCTTTCTTT. This rearrangement joins TRBV7-8 to TRBJ1-1, with D unresolved. V dropped 2 bases and J dropped 4 bases, with 8 bases sitting between them. Per the germline V gene, CDR1 is SGHVS and CDR2 is FQNEAQ. CDR3 length: 13 amino acids.

The chain combines TRBV2 with TRBJ2-1; no clear D. V was trimmed by 8 bases and J by 4 bases, leaving 9 bases between them. The CDR3 totals 12 residues. Germline-derived CDR1 and CDR2 are SNHLY and FYNNEI. The CDR3 region has the DNA TGTGCCAGCTGCCGCGGATACAATGAGCAGTTCTTC. This encodes CASCRGYNEQFF.

This chain links TRBV4-1 with TRBJ1-1; unclear D gene. V lost 0 bases and J lost 0, with 5 bases in between. The CDR3 covers 14 residues. Per the germline V gene, CDR1 is MGHRA and CDR2 is YSYEKL. This chain's CDR3 is CASSQDRLNTEAFF. The CDR3 DNA reads as TGCGCCAGCAGCCAAGACCGGTTGAACACTGAAGCTTTCTTT.

The chain links TRBV14 to TRBJ2-1; no reliable D call. V lost 6 bases and J 7 bases, leaving 10 bases between the germline ends. The CDR3 spans 12 residues. Germline V CDR1 and CDR2: SGHDN, FVKESK. This CDR3 is CASSRGPNEQFF. The CDR3 coding sequence is TGTGCCAGCAGTCGAGGTCCAAATGAGCAGTTCTTC.

The rearrangement links TRBV2 to TRBJ1-4; a weak D match, TRBD1 (6 bases). The V gene lost 6 bases and the J gene lost 7 bases, with 18 bases spanning the gap. The CDR3 has 15 amino acids. Germline values: CDR1 SNHLY, CDR2 FYNNEI. CDR3 protein: CASSPMGGAGEKLFF. The CDR3 nucleotides are TGTGCCAGCAGCCCGATGGGGGGGGCGGGTGAAAAACTGTTTTTT.

This chain uses TRBV6-5 with TRBJ2-7; TRBD1 aligns across 9 bases. J gave up 1 base and V 4 bases, and 5 bases lay outside the gene matches. The CDR3 extends over 15 amino acids. Germline V gene lookup returns CDR1 MNHEY and CDR2 SVGAGI. The CDR3 coding sequence is TGTGCCAGCAGTTCGGGACAGGGACGGTCCTACGAGCAGTACTTC. Encoded protein: CASSSGQGRSYEQYF.

J is TRBJ1-5 and V is TRBV2; D is unclear. This CDR3 is 13 amino acids long. Germline V gene lookup returns CDR1 SNHLY and CDR2 FYNNEI. V was pared by 3 bases and J by 7 bases, with 10 bases between. The CDR3 loop is CASSDRIVQPQHF. Here the CDR3 DNA reads TGTGCCAGCAGTGACAGAATCGTACAGCCCCAGCATTTT.

V and J are TRBV5-1 and TRBJ2-1, with TRBD2 as a possible D gene (6 bases). The germline V gene has CDR1 SGHRS and CDR2 YFSETQ. CDR3 length equals 16 residues. The V and J ends lost 0 bases and 0 bases respectively, with 10 bases between them. CDR3 sequence: CASSLVAVSSYNEQFF. The CDR3 DNA is TGCGCCAGCAGCTTGGTAGCGGTAAGCTCCTACAATGAGCAGTTCTTC.

The chain employs TRBV27 and TRBJ2-3; D may be TRBD1 (5 bases). In germline, CDR1 is MNHEY, CDR2 SMNVEV (reference sequence). The V end lost 2 bases, the J end lost 4 bases, and 10 bases lay between the germline ends. The CDR3 covers 14 residues. The CDR3 DNA reads TGTGCCAGCAGTTTACGGACAATGTCAGATACGCAGTATTTT. Residues: CASSLRTMSDTQYF.

The chain couples TRBV27 to TRBJ2-4, with D perhaps TRBD1 (6 bases). V was clipped by 7 bases and J by 7 bases, with 23 bases between them. CDR3 length: 16 amino acids. Germline V gene data show CDR1 as MNHEY and CDR2 as SMNVEV (reference sequence). CDR3: CASTLDSSSQGNIQYF. CDR3 DNA sequence: TGTGCCAGCACCCTAGACAGCTCTTCCCAGGGGAACATTCAGTACTTC.

CDR3 region: CASRSDRATRAQPQHF. CDR3 sequence (DNA): TGTGCCAGCAGATCGGACAGGGCTACAAGGGCTCAGCCCCAGCATTTT. The V gene is TRBV28, the J gene TRBJ1-5; 8 bases are shared with TRBD1. Trimming cost V 6 bases and J 6 bases; bases outside gene matches: 13. This CDR3 contains 16 residues. The germline CDR1 and CDR2 sequences are MDHEN and SYDVKM.

The chain links TRBV5-4 to TRBJ2-7; D may be TRBD1 (6 bases). This CDR3 comprises 13 residues. V was shortened by 3 bases and J by 4 bases, with 11 bases between the two germline ends. CDR1 is SGHNT and CDR2 is YYREEE in the germline V gene (reference sequence). CDR3 residues: CASSSGRGYEQYF. The CDR3 DNA follows: TGTGCCAGCAGCTCGGGCAGGGGATACGAGCAGTACTTC.

The CDR3 protein is CAWSTGTENSPLHF. CDR3 DNA: TGTGCCTGGAGTACCGGGACAGAAAATTCACCCCTCCACTTT. J is TRBJ1-6 and V is TRBV30, with 7 bases identical to TRBD1. This CDR3 contains 14 residues. V lost 2 bases and J lost 7; bases outside the gene matches: 5. Germline V gene data show CDR1 as GTSNPN and CDR2 as SVGIG (reference sequence).

The rearrangement joins TRBV7-8 to TRBJ2-7; D is possibly TRBD1 (6 bases). The V gene's germline CDR1 is SGHVS and CDR2 FQNEAQ. Trimming cost V 5 bases and J 5 bases, with 16 bases left between them. The CDR3 totals 14 residues. The CDR3, as DNA: TGTGCCAGCAGCCTTATACAGGGTATCCACGAGCAGTACTTC. Protein: CASSLIQGIHEQYF. The full variable domain, rest sourced from reference TRBV7-8 and TRBJ2-7, is GAGVSQSPRYKVAKRGQDVALRCDPISGHVSLFWYQQALGQGPEFLTYFQNEAQLDKSGLPSDRFFAERPEGSVSTLKIQRTQQEDSAVYLCASSLIQGIHEQYFGPGTRLTVT.

Remarks on this clone: The junction shows a germline mismatch at one end, possibly a read error. The CDR3 sequence is CASSPWSSYNSLLHF. The CDR3 DNA follows: TGTGCCAGCAGTCCGTGGAGCTCCTATAATTCACTCCTCCACTTT. V usage is TRBV6-5 and J usage is TRBJ1-6; D not resolved. Germline V gives CDR1 MNHEY, CDR2 SVGAGI. CDR3 length: 15 residues.

The chain carries TRBV5-1 and TRBJ1-1; D is ambiguous. This CDR3 is 12 amino acids long. CDR1 is SGHRS and CDR2 is YFSETQ in the germline V gene. V lost 2 bases and J 5 bases, leaving 7 bases between the germline ends. In nucleotides, the CDR3 is TGCGCCAGCAGCTTAACCAGGACTGAAGCTTTCTTT. It specifies CASSLTRTEAFF.

The V gene is TRBV7-8, the J gene TRBJ2-3, with D tentatively TRBD2 (6 bases). CDR1 is SGHVS and CDR2 is FQNEAQ in the germline V gene. The CDR3 is 14 amino acids. Deletions cut 5 bases from V and 7 bases from J, with 16 bases between. CDR3 loop: CASSPSDGRNTQYF. The CDR3 DNA sequence: TGTGCCAGCAGCCCCTCGGACGGGAGAAATACGCAGTATTTT.

This clone was seen once. The rearrangement uses TRBV5-1 and TRBJ2-1; a weak D match, TRBD2 (6 bases). Trimming removed 2 bases at V and 0 bases at J, with 12 bases between. This CDR3 is built from 16 residues. Germline V CDR1 and CDR2: SGHRS, YFSETQ. In nucleotides, the CDR3 is TGCGCCAGCAGCTTTCCAGCGGGTAGCTCCTACAATGAGCAGTTCTTC. Protein: CASSFPAGSSYNEQFF.